This T cell receptor beta chain was documented in a study of a mutant IDH1 vaccine in newly diagnosed glioma. Findings of the study overall: Among patients, 80% to 95% showed immune responses induced by the vaccine.

Time point noted: week 23, last vaccination. Every vaccination contained 300 ug of the mutant IDH1 20-mer peptide and was paired with topical imiquimod. The assay was immunoSEQ multiplex PCR, and TCRdb's table has in-frame clones only and misses some. The table has approximately 66,000 clones, 84% seen once. As regards this clone: Its antigen remains unidentified.

Trimming shortened V by 5 bases and J by 7 bases, and 13 bases separated the two germline ends. CDR1 is SEHNR, CDR2 FQNEAQ, per germline (reference sequence). The CDR3 sequence is 13 residues long. Material: PBMCs, obtained from a glioma patient whose treatment included an IDH1 peptide vaccine. This TCR was recovered from a man younger than 35 with glioma. The chain combines TRBV7-9 with TRBJ2-3; no definite D call. The CDR3 sequence is CASSPELEYTQYF. The CDR3 bases are TGTGCCAGCAGCCCCGAGTTGGAATATACGCAGTATTTT.